The next 5 T cell receptor beta chains were all read from a single sample in a study of T-cell memory formation after mild COVID-19. From the 5' RACE reads, TCRdb called clonotypes with MiXCR, one entry per CDR3 protein. The sample shows fewer than 450,000 distinct CDR3 sequences, around 20% of them seen only once. The sequenced sample consisted of PBMCs or a T cell subset sorted from them (not recorded which). The source of these receptors is an adult woman who had mild COVID-19 (a few samples of this study predate the infection). Cell type and time point are not known.

V is TRBV7-6 and J is TRBJ2-1; a possible D gene is TRBD1 (5 bases). The CDR3 sequence is 14 residues long. Germline CDR1 is SGHVS and CDR2 is FNYEAQ. Trimming pared 5 bases from V and 6 bases from J, leaving 14 bases between. This CDR3 reads CASSPLPRGNEQFF. The CDR3 nucleotides read TGTGCCAGCAGCCCCCTCCCTAGGGGCAATGAGCAGTTCTTC.

This CDR3 reads CASRNLRGYTF. The CDR3 DNA is TGTGCCAGCAGGAACTTGCGTGGCTACACCTTC. The V and J genes are TRBV6-1 and TRBJ1-2; D unclear. Trimming stripped 6 bases from V and 7 bases from J, with 9 bases between. In germline, CDR1 is MNHNS, CDR2 SASEGT. The CDR3 spans 11 residues.

The chain couples TRBV9 to TRBJ1-6; tentative D call: TRBD1 (5 bases). This CDR3 is built from 14 residues. CDR1 SGDLS and CDR2 YYNGEE come from the germline V gene. V lost 0 bases and J 10 bases, leaving 11 bases between the germline ends. Written as DNA, the CDR3 is TGTGCCAGCAGCGTAGAAGGGGAGGCGTCACCCCTCCACTTT. This sequence encodes CASSVEGEASPLHF. The entire variable domain, with the rest obtained from reference TRBV9 and TRBJ1-6, is as follows: DSGVTQTPKHLITATGQRVTLRCSPRSGDLSVYWYQQSLDQGLQFLIQYYNGEERAKGNILERFSAQQFPDLHSELNLSSLELGDSALYFCASSVEGEASPLHFGNGTRLTVT.

The chain employs TRBV2 and TRBJ2-7, with a possible D match to TRBD1 (6 bases). Trimming took 6 bases from V and 9 from J, leaving 18 bases between them. The CDR3 spans 13 residues. Germline CDR1 is SNHLY and CDR2 is FYNNEI. Here the CDR3 reads CASRANPGAGQYF. The CDR3 DNA follows: TGTGCCAGCAGAGCTAATCCAGGGGCAGGGCAGTACTTC.

This chain uses TRBV6-2 or TRBV6-3 with TRBJ2-1; 8 positions agree with TRBD2. Germline values: CDR1 MNHEY, CDR2 SVGEGT. V shed 1 base, J shed 2 bases, and the junction held 4 bases outside the gene matches. The CDR3 runs 16 residues. CDR3: CASSYYRAGAYNEQFF. The CDR3 coding sequence is TGTGCCAGCAGTTACTATCGAGCGGGAGCCTACAATGAGCAGTTCTTC.